The 26 T cell receptor beta chains presented below share a single source sample, sequenced in a study of T-cell memory formation after mild COVID-19. TCRdb re-analysed the 5' RACE reads in MiXCR, keeping a single row per CDR3 protein. This table has hundreds of thousands of distinct CDR3 sequences, less than 25% appearing once. Sequencing was performed on PBMCs or a T cell subset sorted from them (not recorded which). These receptors originate from an adult woman who had mild COVID-19 (a few samples of this study predate the infection). Cell type and time point are not known.

Note on this clonotype: At one of its ends the junction is not consistent with the germline gene, which may arise from a read error. This sequence joins TRBV3-1 and TRBJ2-7; 8 nucleotides align to TRBD2. This CDR3 is 14 amino acids long. Germline V gene sequence: CDR1 LGHDT, CDR2 YNNKEL (reference sequence). The DNA for the CDR3 is TGTGCCAGCAGCCCAGCGGGGGCCCCGGTGACTTCGCATTTC. Residues: CASSPAGAPVTSHF.

The chain is built from TRBV18 and TRBJ1-1; D call uncertain. This CDR3 has 12 residues. The germline V gene encodes CDR1 KGHSH and CDR2 LQKENI. The V end was cut by 5 bases, the J end by 4 bases, with 8 bases between. The CDR3 loop is CASSEGRTEAFF. The CDR3, as DNA: TGTGCCAGCTCAGAAGGCCGCACTGAAGCTTTCTTT.

This clonotype was found a few times. CDR3 nucleotides: TGTGCCAGCAGCATATGTCTTGCGGGAGTTCCCAATGAGCAGTTCTTC. Protein: CASSICLAGVPNEQFF. The chain recombines TRBV21-1 with TRBJ2-1. TRBV21-1 is a known pseudogene. The CDR3 extends over 16 amino acids.

This chain joins TRBV7-7 and TRBJ2-1, with 9 bases that match TRBD1. CDR1 SSHAT and CDR2 FNYEAQ come from the germline V gene (reference sequence). J gave up 3 bases and V 5 bases, and 8 bases lay outside the gene matches. This CDR3 contains 16 residues. CDR3 region: CASSPGGQGDYNEQFF. The CDR3 DNA reads TGTGCCAGCAGCCCAGGGGGACAGGGAGACTACAATGAGCAGTTCTTC.

This chain links TRBV13 with TRBJ2-3, with D uncertain. Per the germline V gene, CDR1 is PRHDT and CDR2 is FYEKMQ (reference sequence). The V end was cut by 4 bases, the J end by 5 bases, with 7 bases between. This CDR3 comprises 12 residues. The CDR3 DNA reads TGTGCCAGCAGCTCCACGGAAGATACGCAGTATTTT. Its translation: CASSSTEDTQYF. The whole variable domain, filled in from reference TRBV13 and TRBJ2-3, reads AAGVIQSPRHLIKEKRETATLKCYPIPRHDTVYWYQQGPGQDPQFLISFYEKMQSDKGSIPDRFSAQQFSDYHSELNMSSLELGDSALYFCASSSTEDTQYFGPGTRLTVL.

This clonotype was detected only a few times. The chain uses TRBV12-3 or TRBV12-4 and TRBJ2-2; D gene ambiguous. V lost 6 bases, J lost 6 bases, and 11 bases lay in between. The CDR3 contains 13 residues. The CDR3 sequence: CASSSPSPGELFF. Written as DNA, the CDR3 is TGTGCCAGCAGCTCCCCCAGCCCCGGGGAGCTGTTTTTT.

This chain connects TRBV24-1 to TRBJ2-5; 8 bases agree with TRBD1. The length of the CDR3 is 17 residues. V lost 4 bases to trimming and J lost 5 bases; unmatched junction nucleotides: 14. The germline gives CDR1 KGHDR, CDR2 SFDVKD. CDR3 amino acids: CATSDPGTGAAWETQYF. CDR3 nucleotide sequence: TGTGCCACCAGTGACCCCGGGACAGGAGCGGCTTGGGAGACCCAGTACTTC.

The chain is built from TRBV7-9 and TRBJ1-1, with 8 bases lining up with TRBD1. V was clipped by 8 bases and J by 3 bases; unmatched bases: 5. This CDR3 spans 13 amino acids. Germline V gives CDR1 SEHNR, CDR2 FQNEAQ (reference sequence). CDR3 protein: CASRATGDTEAFF. The CDR3 region has the DNA TGTGCCAGCCGCGCGACAGGGGACACTGAAGCTTTCTTT. Filled out from reference TRBV7-9 and TRBJ1-1, the complete variable domain reads DTGVSQNPRHKITKRGQNVTFRCDPISEHNRLYWYRQTLGQGPEFLTYFQNEAQLEKSRLLSDRFSAERPKGSFSTLEIQRTEQGDSAMYLCASRATGDTEAFFGQGTRLTVV.

The J gene is TRBJ1-3, the V gene TRBV9, with D maybe TRBD1 (6 bases). This CDR3 region has 18 residues. Germline-derived CDR1 and CDR2 are SGDLS and YYNGEE. V lost 0 bases and J lost 0, with 16 bases in between. CDR3 in DNA: TGTGCCAGCAGCGTAGGACAGGATTACAGGAGCTCTGGAAACACCATATATTTT. Translation: CASSVGQDYRSSGNTIYF.

This clonotype has just a few counts. The genes are TRBV5-1 and TRBJ2-7; D is undetermined. CDR1 and CDR2 from the germline V gene are SGHRS and YFSETQ. The CDR3 has 13 amino acids. V was trimmed by 2 bases and J by 7 bases, leaving 13 bases between them. CDR3 region: CASSFEKGVEQYF. CDR3 DNA: TGCGCCAGCAGCTTCGAAAAGGGTGTAGAGCAGTACTTC.

This clonotype turned up a few times. The gene calls are TRBV20-1 and TRBJ2-3, with 12 positions matching TRBD2. Trimming took 1 base from V and 3 from J; bases not matched to a gene: 8. This CDR3 region has 17 residues. CDR1 and CDR2 from the germline V gene are DFQATT and SNEGSKA (reference sequence). CDR3 sequence reads: CSARVLAGGPRTDTQYF. Here the CDR3 DNA reads TGCAGTGCTAGAGTGCTAGCGGGGGGGCCAAGAACAGATACGCAGTATTTT.

The table lists this clonotype with a few counts. The J gene is TRBJ2-7, the V gene TRBV29-1; tentatively, D is TRBD1 (5 bases). Trimming removed 1 base from V and 4 bases from J, with 11 bases in between. Per the germline V gene, CDR1 is SQVTM and CDR2 is ANQGSEA. This CDR3 spans 13 amino acids. The CDR3 loop is CSVEGGTEYEQYF. CDR3 sequence (DNA): TGCAGCGTTGAAGGGGGCACAGAATACGAGCAGTACTTC.

V and J are TRBV29-1 and TRBJ2-7, with 10 nucleotides matching TRBD2. Trimming cost V 1 base and J 5 bases; bases outside gene matches: 20. The CDR3 loop spans 19 amino acids. Germline V lookup: CDR1 SQVTM, CDR2 ANQGSEA. The CDR3 sequence is CSVEGKFILLAGRDHEQYF. DNA of the CDR3: TGCAGCGTTGAAGGAAAGTTCATTTTACTAGCGGGAAGGGATCACGAGCAGTACTTC.

This clonotype was picked up many times. The CDR3 loop is CASSLGGQHYEQYF. The CDR3 DNA is TGTGCCAGCAGCTTAGGGGGGCAGCACTACGAGCAGTACTTC. This sequence joins TRBV7-6 and TRBJ2-7, with D perhaps matching TRBD1 (6 bases). Between the trimmed V and J ends, which lost 1 base and 3 bases, there was a span of 10 bases. The V gene's germline CDR1 is SGHVS and CDR2 FNYEAQ. The CDR3 has 14 residues.

The chain uses TRBV12-3 or TRBV12-4 and TRBJ1-1; a weak D match, TRBD1 (6 bases). Trimming pared 6 bases from V and 0 bases from J, leaving 29 bases between. The CDR3 consists of 20 residues. The CDR3 region is CASRSTGINYNILMNTEAFF. The CDR3 coding sequence is TGTGCCAGCAGATCAACAGGGATCAATTACAACATTCTCATGAACACTGAAGCTTTCTTT.

V gene TRBV7-2 combines with J gene TRBJ2-3, with D maybe TRBD2 (5 bases). V lost 1 base to trimming and J lost 5 bases, with 16 bases between them. The CDR3 totals 16 residues. CDR1 is SGHTA, CDR2 FQGNSA, per germline. The CDR3 nucleotides read TGTGCCAGCAGCTTAGTATTTGTGGGAGTTGGAGATACGCAGTATTTT. It is translated as CASSLVFVGVGDTQYF.

This clonotype was seen a few times. The chain combines TRBV7-9 with TRBJ2-3, with 7 bases that match TRBD1. CDR1 SEHNR and CDR2 FQNEAQ come from the germline V gene (reference sequence). V was clipped by 5 bases and J by 0 bases; unmatched bases: 5. The CDR3 has 15 residues. CDR3 DNA sequence: TGTGCCAGCAGCCCGACAGGGAGTAGCACAGATACGCAGTATTTT. Its protein product is CASSPTGSSTDTQYF.

This chain links TRBV7-2 with TRBJ2-7; D remains ambiguous. The germline gives CDR1 SGHTA, CDR2 FQGNSA. CDR3 length equals 15 residues. The V end was cut by 4 bases, the J end by 1 base, with 14 bases between. DNA for the CDR3: TGTGCCAGCAGCTCTTCAACTGTGTCGTCCTACGAGCAGTACTTC. Protein sequence: CASSSSTVSSYEQYF.

This clonotype was recorded many times. The chain joins TRBV2 to TRBJ2-7; TRBD1 matches 9 bases. The J segment lost 6 bases and the V segment lost 4 bases, leaving 16 bases of the junction unmatched. Germline assignment: CDR1 SNHLY and CDR2 FYNNEI. This CDR3 has 17 amino acids. The CDR3 sequence is CASSVKLMGQGTPEQYF. The DNA for the CDR3 is TGTGCCAGCAGTGTAAAACTGATGGGACAGGGTACCCCCGAGCAGTACTTC.

This chain connects TRBV3-1 to TRBJ1-2; D not certain. The germline V gene has CDR1 LGHDT and CDR2 YNNKEL (reference sequence). This CDR3 is 15 amino acids long. V lost 0 bases to trimming and J lost 5 bases, with 13 bases between them. CDR3 bases: TGTGCCAGCAGCCAAGATTTCCGGGAGCGTTATGGCTACACCTTC. Translation gives CASSQDFRERYGYTF. Drawing the rest from reference TRBV3-1 and TRBJ1-2, the complete variable domain is DTAVSQTPKYLVTQMGNDKSIKCEQNLGHDTMYWYKQDSKKFLKIMFSYNNKELIINETVPNRFSPKSPDKAHLNLHINSLELGDSAVYFCASSQDFRERYGYTFGSGTRLTVV.

The chain combines TRBV24-1 with TRBJ2-3; 8 bases line up with TRBD1. The CDR3 sequence is 15 residues long. CDR1 and CDR2 from the germline V gene are KGHDR and SFDVKD. The J segment lost 6 bases and the V segment lost 2 bases, leaving 6 bases of the junction unmatched. For the CDR3, the DNA is TGTGCCACCAGTGATTCAGGGGGCACGTTGGATACGCAGTATTTT. This codes for CATSDSGGTLDTQYF.

This clonotype came up a few times. This sequence joins TRBV9 and TRBJ1-6, with 8 bases aligning to TRBD1. With V trimmed by 3 bases and J by 13 bases, 12 bases remained unmatched. CDR3 length equals 15 residues. The germline V gene has CDR1 SGDLS and CDR2 YYNGEE. The CDR3 loop reads CASSGSQGARGPLHF. CDR3 nucleotides: TGTGCCAGCAGCGGTTCTCAGGGGGCGAGGGGTCCCCTCCACTTT. The full variable domain, rest sourced from reference TRBV9 and TRBJ1-6, is DSGVTQTPKHLITATGQRVTLRCSPRSGDLSVYWYQQSLDQGLQFLIQYYNGEERAKGNILERFSAQQFPDLHSELNLSSLELGDSALYFCASSGSQGARGPLHFGNGTRLTVT.

With respect to this clonotype: Its ends do not fully match the called genes, so a read error is possible. V gene TRBV7-9 combines with J gene TRBJ2-7; D not certain. CDR3 length: 13 amino acids. From germline, CDR1 is SEHNR and CDR2 FQNEAQ (reference sequence). The CDR3 nucleotides are TGCGCCAGCAGCTTGGCCCTGGGCTACGAGCAGTACTTC. It specifies CASSLALGYEQYF.

The V gene is TRBV7-9, the J gene TRBJ1-6; 9 bases align to TRBD1. The CDR3 is made up of 14 amino acids. Germline CDR1 SEHNR, CDR2 FQNEAQ (reference sequence). V was pared by 3 bases and J by 9 bases, with 3 bases of the junction left unmatched. The CDR3 DNA reads as TGTGCCAGCAGCTTGGGACAGGGTCCTTCACCCCTCCACTTT. Translation: CASSLGQGPSPLHF.

This clonotype was seen more than once but under ten times. This rearrangement joins TRBV24-1 to TRBJ1-2; D not resolved. The CDR3 extends over 14 amino acids. Germline CDR1 KGHDR, CDR2 SFDVKD. V gave up 1 base and J gave up 8 bases, with 13 bases separating them. The CDR3 nucleotides read TGTGCCACCAGTGATTTTGGGAGCCGAGAGGGCTACACCTTC. It translates to CATSDFGSREGYTF.

This clonotype was seen a handful of times. The chain couples TRBV12-3 or TRBV12-4 to TRBJ1-2; D is unclear. V dropped 5 bases and J dropped 0 bases, with 13 bases sitting between them. The CDR3 spans 15 residues. The DNA of the CDR3 is TGTGCCAGCAGTCCGTCTTCAGGTTCTAACTATGGCTACACCTTC. Translated: CASSPSSGSNYGYTF.